These T cell receptor beta chains were read from a single sample in a study of a mutant IDH1 vaccine in newly diagnosed glioma. Assay used: immunoSEQ multiplex PCR; TCRdb lists only in-frame clones, some missing. Of just under 70,000 clones in the sample, about four fifths were seen once. No antigen has been assigned to these receptors. Sequencing was performed on PBMCs, taken from a glioma patient whose treatment included an IDH1 peptide vaccine. The receptor source for this set is a young man with glioma. CDR3s include the opening cysteine and the closing phenylalanine or tryptophan. Fields, in order: clone size, J gene, D gene, V gene, CDR3 protein, CDR3 DNA. The D gene is left open where the match is weak. A row's size may be missing; if present it is once, few, many or a size class.

clone size: NA; J gene: TRBJ1-3; D gene: TRBD1; V gene: TRBV5-4; CDR3 protein: CASSFTGGGNTIYF; CDR3 DNA: TGTGCCAGCAGCTTCACAGGGGGGGGAAACACCATATATTTT
clone size: NA; J gene: TRBJ2-1; D gene: TRBD2; V gene: TRBV7-9; CDR3 protein: CASSLRLAGVNEQFF; CDR3 DNA: TGTGCCAGCAGCTTGAGACTAGCGGGAGTCAATGAGCAGTTCTTC
clone size: NA; J gene: TRBJ1-2; D gene: TRBD1; V gene: TRBV9; CDR3 protein: CASSVVTGEVGYTF; CDR3 DNA: TGTGCCAGCAGCGTAGTTACAGGGGAAGTCGGCTACACCTTC
clone size: NA; J gene: TRBJ2-3; D gene: NA; V gene: TRBV6-1; CDR3 protein: CASSEVEQGAQYF; CDR3 DNA: TGTGCCAGCAGTGAGGTGGAGCAGGGTGCGCAGTATTTT
clone size: NA; J gene: TRBJ2-7; D gene: TRBD1; V gene: TRBV5-6; CDR3 protein: CASSSGTGDPYEQYF; CDR3 DNA: TGTGCCAGCAGCTCTGGGACAGGGGATCCCTACGAGCAGTACTTC
clone size: few; J gene: TRBJ1-3; D gene: NA; V gene: TRBV30; CDR3 protein: CAWSVASGNTIYF; CDR3 DNA: TGTGCCTGGAGTGTGGCGAGCGGAAACACCATATATTTT
clone size: NA; J gene: TRBJ2-5; D gene: NA; V gene: TRBV27; CDR3 protein: CASSFQETQYF; CDR3 DNA: TGTGCCAGCAGTTTCCAAGAGACCCAGTACTTC
clone size: NA; J gene: TRBJ1-4; D gene: NA; V gene: TRBV18; CDR3 protein: CASSPRRVEGEKLFF; CDR3 DNA: TGTGCCAGCTCACCACGAAGGGTGGAGGGTGAAAAACTGTTTTTT
clone size: NA; J gene: TRBJ1-1; D gene: NA; V gene: TRBV11-2; CDR3 protein: CASSRQAMNTEAFF; CDR3 DNA: TGTGCCAGCAGCCGACAGGCCATGAACACTGAAGCTTTCTTT
clone size: NA; J gene: TRBJ1-3; D gene: NA; V gene: TRBV10-3; CDR3 protein: CATQGLSAGNTIYF; CDR3 DNA: TGTGCCACCCAGGGACTCTCCGCTGGAAACACCATATATTTT
clone size: NA; J gene: TRBJ2-2; D gene: NA; V gene: TRBV30; CDR3 protein: CAWSPLTGELFF; CDR3 DNA: TGTGCCTGGAGCCCCCTTACCGGGGAGCTGTTTTTT
clone size: NA; J gene: TRBJ2-5; D gene: NA; V gene: TRBV5-1; CDR3 protein: CASSPGTSSLQETQYF; CDR3 DNA: TGCGCCAGCAGCCCAGGGACTTCCTCCCTCCAAGAGACCCAGTACTTC
clone size: NA; J gene: TRBJ2-1; D gene: NA; V gene: TRBV4-2; CDR3 protein: CASSPQDNEQFF; CDR3 DNA: TGTGCCAGCAGCCCCCAGGACAATGAGCAGTTCTTC
clone size: NA; J gene: TRBJ2-1; D gene: TRBD2; V gene: TRBV6-5; CDR3 protein: CASSYASGRVDEQFF; CDR3 DNA: TGTGCCAGCAGTTACGCCAGCGGGAGGGTTGATGAGCAGTTCTTC
clone size: NA; J gene: TRBJ1-2; D gene: NA; V gene: TRBV2; CDR3 protein: CASSDLGTNGYTF; CDR3 DNA: TGTGCCAGCAGTGACTTAGGGACAAACGGCTACACCTTC
clone size: NA; J gene: TRBJ2-1; D gene: NA; V gene: TRBV11-2; CDR3 protein: CASSLARGGNEQFF; CDR3 DNA: TGTGCCAGCAGCTTAGCCCGAGGAGGCAATGAGCAGTTCTTC
clone size: NA; J gene: TRBJ1-1; D gene: NA; V gene: TRBV7-9; CDR3 protein: CASSFDTNTEAFF; CDR3 DNA: TGTGCCAGCAGCTTTGACACGAACACTGAAGCTTTCTTT
clone size: NA; J gene: TRBJ1-1; D gene: NA; V gene: TRBV4-1; CDR3 protein: CASSQVGVLNTEAFF; CDR3 DNA: TGCGCCAGCAGCCAAGTCGGAGTCTTGAACACTGAAGCTTTCTTT
clone size: few; J gene: TRBJ1-1; D gene: NA; V gene: TRBV9; CDR3 protein: CASSVKARATEAFF; CDR3 DNA: TGTGCCAGCAGCGTAAAGGCCCGGGCCACTGAAGCTTTCTTT
clone size: NA; J gene: TRBJ2-3; D gene: NA; V gene: TRBV6-6; CDR3 protein: CASSYKVADTQYF; CDR3 DNA: TGTGCCAGCAGTTACAAGGTAGCAGATACGCAGTATTTT
clone size: NA; J gene: TRBJ2-1; D gene: TRBD2; V gene: TRBV27; CDR3 protein: CASISGGAVGNEQFF; CDR3 DNA: TGTGCCAGCATTAGCGGGGGGGCGGTCGGCAATGAGCAGTTCTTC
clone size: once; J gene: TRBJ1-1; D gene: NA; V gene: TRBV2; CDR3 protein: CASIPRLNTEAFF; CDR3 DNA: TGTGCCAGCATTCCCCGCCTGAACACTGAAGCTTTCTTT
clone size: NA; J gene: TRBJ1-1; D gene: NA; V gene: TRBV6-5; CDR3 protein: CASRYRGNTEAFF; CDR3 DNA: TGTGCCAGCAGATATCGGGGAAACACTGAAGCTTTCTTT
clone size: NA; J gene: TRBJ1-1; D gene: NA; V gene: TRBV6-5; CDR3 protein: CASRGDIANTEAFF; CDR3 DNA: TGTGCCAGCAGGGGGGACATAGCGAACACTGAAGCTTTCTTT
clone size: few; J gene: TRBJ1-1; D gene: NA; V gene: TRBV2; CDR3 protein: CASGRQPMNTEAFF; CDR3 DNA: TGTGCCAGCGGTCGCCAGCCGATGAACACTGAAGCTTTCTTT
clone size: few; J gene: TRBJ1-1; D gene: NA; V gene: TRBV29-1; CDR3 protein: CSVELYGFRDEGKAFF; CDR3 DNA: TGCAGCGTCGAGCTGTACGGTTTCAGGGATGAGGGGAAAGCTTTCTTT
clone size: NA; J gene: TRBJ2-7; D gene: TRBD2; V gene: TRBV2; CDR3 protein: CESQRGTYEQYF; CDR3 DNA: TGTGAGTCCCAGCGGGGGACCTACGAGCAGTACTTC
clone size: NA; J gene: TRBJ1-5; D gene: NA; V gene: TRBV10-3; CDR3 protein: CAISEGSNQPQHF; CDR3 DNA: TGTGCCATCAGTGAGGGGAGCAATCAGCCCCAGCATTTT
clone size: once; J gene: TRBJ1-2; D gene: NA; V gene: TRBV2; CDR3 protein: CATSRGFGLGGGYGYTF; CDR3 DNA: TGTGCCACCAGTAGGGGTTTCGGTCTGGGAGGAGGCTATGGCTACACCTTC
clone size: NA; J gene: TRBJ1-6; D gene: TRBD1; V gene: TRBV7-6; CDR3 protein: CASSLNPPGGGSPLHF; CDR3 DNA: TGTGCCAGCAGCTTAAACCCCCCAGGGGGCGGCTCACCCCTCCACTTT
clone size: NA; J gene: TRBJ1-2; D gene: TRBD1; V gene: TRBV5-5; CDR3 protein: CASSLGGQGANYGYTF; CDR3 DNA: TGTGCCAGCAGCTTGGGAGGACAGGGGGCTAACTATGGCTACACCTTC
clone size: NA; J gene: TRBJ2-1; D gene: TRBD1; V gene: TRBV9; CDR3 protein: CASSVGQGANNEQFF; CDR3 DNA: TGTGCCAGCAGCGTAGGACAGGGGGCTAACAATGAGCAGTTCTTC
clone size: NA; J gene: TRBJ1-2; D gene: NA; V gene: TRBV29-1; CDR3 protein: CSVVDGGGSNYGYTF; CDR3 DNA: TGCAGCGTTGTGGACGGGGGGGGTTCTAACTATGGCTACACCTTC
clone size: NA; J gene: TRBJ1-5; D gene: NA; V gene: TRBV23-1; CDR3 protein: CASTPGGSGAQHF; CDR3 DNA: TGCGCCAGCACCCCTGGGGGGAGTGGGGCCCAGCATTTT
clone size: NA; J gene: TRBJ2-2; D gene: NA; V gene: TRBV7-9; CDR3 protein: CASSLGGSNTGELFF; CDR3 DNA: TGTGCCAGCAGCTTAGGCGGTTCGAACACCGGGGAGCTGTTTTTT
clone size: NA; J gene: TRBJ1-1; D gene: TRBD1; V gene: TRBV29-1; CDR3 protein: CSVDNQGAMNTEAFF; CDR3 DNA: TGCAGCGTTGATAACCAGGGGGCGATGAACACTGAAGCTTTCTTT
clone size: NA; J gene: TRBJ2-2; D gene: TRBD2; V gene: TRBV10-3; CDR3 protein: CAISGGGITGELFF; CDR3 DNA: TGTGCCATCAGTGGCGGGGGGATCACCGGGGAGCTGTTTTTT
clone size: NA; J gene: TRBJ1-5; D gene: NA; V gene: TRBV23-1; CDR3 protein: CASRLKMSAVSNQPQHF; CDR3 DNA: TGCGCCAGCAGACTAAAAATGTCGGCGGTTAGCAATCAGCCCCAGCATTTT
clone size: few; J gene: TRBJ1-1; D gene: NA; V gene: TRBV19; CDR3 protein: CASSKGPKNTEAFF; CDR3 DNA: TGTGCCAGTAGTAAGGGACCGAAGAACACTGAAGCTTTCTTT
clone size: NA; J gene: TRBJ2-1; D gene: NA; V gene: TRBV5-8; CDR3 protein: CASSLSGLYNEQFF; CDR3 DNA: TGTGCCAGCAGCCTGAGCGGCCTCTACAATGAGCAGTTCTTC
clone size: NA; J gene: TRBJ2-1; D gene: NA; V gene: TRBV4-3; CDR3 protein: CASSQDLRGAYNEQFF; CDR3 DNA: TGCGCCAGCAGCCAAGATCTGAGGGGGGCCTACAATGAGCAGTTCTTC
clone size: NA; J gene: TRBJ1-2; D gene: TRBD1; V gene: TRBV4-3; CDR3 protein: CASSQDQTGGVVWDYGYTF; CDR3 DNA: TGCGCCAGCAGCCAAGATCAGACAGGGGGCGTCGTATGGGACTATGGCTACACCTTC
clone size: NA; J gene: TRBJ2-3; D gene: TRBD1; V gene: TRBV7-9; CDR3 protein: CASSLYRGRTDTQYF; CDR3 DNA: TGTGCCAGCAGCTTGTACAGGGGTCGCACAGATACGCAGTATTTT
clone size: NA; J gene: TRBJ2-7; D gene: NA; V gene: TRBV2; CDR3 protein: CASRKIAFTYEQYF; CDR3 DNA: TGTGCCAGCAGGAAGATAGCTTTTACCTACGAGCAGTACTTC
clone size: NA; J gene: TRBJ1-1; D gene: NA; V gene: TRBV7-2; CDR3 protein: CASSLGGNAFF; CDR3 DNA: TGTGCCAGCAGCTTAGGAGGGAATGCTTTCTTT
clone size: NA; J gene: TRBJ1-1; D gene: NA; V gene: TRBV19; CDR3 protein: CASSTRQVKNTEAFF; CDR3 DNA: TGTGCCAGTAGTACCCGACAGGTAAAGAACACTGAAGCTTTCTTT